This T cell receptor (beta chain) was documented in a study of a mutant IDH1 vaccine in newly diagnosed glioma. Turning to the study itself: In weeks 1, 3, 5, 7, 11, 15, 19 and 23, patients were immunized, eight times in all. Patients were pretreated with radiotherapy, temozolomide, or both, mostly both. Once 4-6 weeks had passed after radiotherapy alone, vaccination started, or it started with temozolomide cycles.

Assay used: immunoSEQ multiplex PCR; TCRdb lists only in-frame clones, some missing. This sample has 55,000 to 65,000 clones, with 75% to 85% found just once. This clone was picked up one time. Its antigen is still unknown. The germline gives CDR1 SNHLY, CDR2 FYNNEI. This CDR3 spans 15 amino acids. The germline V and J ends were trimmed by 0 bases and 4 bases, with 12 bases remaining between them. Time point given: week 11, during vaccination. In every dose of vaccine, 300 ug of mutant IDH1 20-mer peptide was given alongside topical imiquimod. The V gene is TRBV2, the J gene TRBJ1-1, with TRBD1 as a possible D gene (6 bases). The sequence was obtained from a man aged 50 or older with glioma. The sequences come from PBMCs, collected from a glioma patient whose treatment included an IDH1 peptide vaccine. The CDR3: CASSEADTGTTEAFF. In DNA, the CDR3 is TGTGCCAGCAGTGAAGCTGATACAGGGACCACTGAAGCTTTCTTT.